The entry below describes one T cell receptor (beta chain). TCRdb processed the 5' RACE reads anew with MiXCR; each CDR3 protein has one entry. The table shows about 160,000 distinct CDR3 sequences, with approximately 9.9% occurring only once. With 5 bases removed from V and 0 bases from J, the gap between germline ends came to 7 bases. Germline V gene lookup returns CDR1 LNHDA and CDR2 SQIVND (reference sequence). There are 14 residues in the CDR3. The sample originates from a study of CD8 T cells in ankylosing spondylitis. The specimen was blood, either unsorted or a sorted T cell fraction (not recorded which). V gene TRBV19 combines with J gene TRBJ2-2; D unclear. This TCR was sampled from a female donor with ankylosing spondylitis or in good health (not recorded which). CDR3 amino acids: CASSLGANTGELFF. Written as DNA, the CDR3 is TGTGCCAGTAGTCTCGGAGCGAACACCGGGGAGCTGTTTTTT.